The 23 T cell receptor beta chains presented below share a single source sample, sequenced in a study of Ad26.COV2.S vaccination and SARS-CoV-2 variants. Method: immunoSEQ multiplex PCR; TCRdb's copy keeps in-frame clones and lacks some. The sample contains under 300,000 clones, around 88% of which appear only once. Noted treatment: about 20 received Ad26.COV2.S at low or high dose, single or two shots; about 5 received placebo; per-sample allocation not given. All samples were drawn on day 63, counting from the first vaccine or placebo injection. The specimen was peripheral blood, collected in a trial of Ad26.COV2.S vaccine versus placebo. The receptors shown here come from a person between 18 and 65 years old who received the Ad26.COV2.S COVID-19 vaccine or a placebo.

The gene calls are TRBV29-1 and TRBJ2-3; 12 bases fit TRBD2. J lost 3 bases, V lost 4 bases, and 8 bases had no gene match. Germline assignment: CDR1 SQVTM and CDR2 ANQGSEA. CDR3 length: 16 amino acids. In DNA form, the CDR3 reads TGCAGCGTTGTCCTTAGACTAGCGGGGGATACAGATACGCAGTATTTT. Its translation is CSVVLRLAGDTDTQYF.

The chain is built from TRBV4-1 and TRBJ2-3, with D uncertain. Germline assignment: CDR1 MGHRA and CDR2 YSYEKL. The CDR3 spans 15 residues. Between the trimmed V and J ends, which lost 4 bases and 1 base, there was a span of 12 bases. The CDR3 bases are TGCGCCAGCAGCCTTGGTCCCCGGGGCACAGATACGCAGTATTTT. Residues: CASSLGPRGTDTQYF.

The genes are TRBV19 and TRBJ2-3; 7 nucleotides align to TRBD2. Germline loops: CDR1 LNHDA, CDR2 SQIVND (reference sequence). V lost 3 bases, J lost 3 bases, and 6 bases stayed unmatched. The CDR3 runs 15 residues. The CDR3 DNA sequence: TGTGCCAGTAGTATGGGAGGGGTAGGAACAGATACGCAGTATTTT. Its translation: CASSMGGVGTDTQYF.

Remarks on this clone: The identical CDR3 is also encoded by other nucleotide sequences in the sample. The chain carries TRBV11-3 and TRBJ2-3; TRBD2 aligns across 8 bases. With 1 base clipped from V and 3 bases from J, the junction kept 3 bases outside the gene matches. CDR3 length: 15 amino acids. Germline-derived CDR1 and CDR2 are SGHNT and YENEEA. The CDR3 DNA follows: TGTGCCAGCAGCTTAGGCAGCGGGAGTACAGATACGCAGTATTTT. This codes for CASSLGSGSTDTQYF.

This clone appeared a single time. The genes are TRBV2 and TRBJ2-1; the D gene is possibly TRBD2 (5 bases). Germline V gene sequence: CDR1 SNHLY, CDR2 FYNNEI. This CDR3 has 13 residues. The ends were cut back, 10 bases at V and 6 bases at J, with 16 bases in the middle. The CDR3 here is CATRLPAANEQFF. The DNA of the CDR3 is TGTGCCACCAGGTTGCCAGCGGCCAATGAGCAGTTCTTC. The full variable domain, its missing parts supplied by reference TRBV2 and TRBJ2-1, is EPEVTQTPSHQVTQMGQEVILRCVPISNHLYFYWYRQILGQKVEFLVSFYNNEISEKSEIFDDQFSVERPDGSNFTLKIRSTKLEDSAMYFCATRLPAANEQFFGPGTRLTVL.

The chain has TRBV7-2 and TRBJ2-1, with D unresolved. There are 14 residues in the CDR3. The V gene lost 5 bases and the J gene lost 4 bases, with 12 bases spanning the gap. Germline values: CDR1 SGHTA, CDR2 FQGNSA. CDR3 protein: CASSLRPTYNEQFF. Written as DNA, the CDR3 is TGTGCCAGCAGCCTAAGGCCAACTTACAATGAGCAGTTCTTC.

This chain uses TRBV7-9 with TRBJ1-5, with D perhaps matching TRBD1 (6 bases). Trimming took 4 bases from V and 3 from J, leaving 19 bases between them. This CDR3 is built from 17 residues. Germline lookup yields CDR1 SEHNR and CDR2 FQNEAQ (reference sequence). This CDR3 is CASSSPQGQGLNQPQHF. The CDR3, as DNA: TGTGCCAGCAGCTCCCCCCAGGGGCAGGGGCTCAATCAGCCCCAGCATTTT.

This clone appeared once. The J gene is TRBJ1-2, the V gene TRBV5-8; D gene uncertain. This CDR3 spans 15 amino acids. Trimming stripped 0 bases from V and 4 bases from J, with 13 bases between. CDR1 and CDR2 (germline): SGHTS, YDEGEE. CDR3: CASSLATVVGYGYTF. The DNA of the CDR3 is TGTGCCAGCAGCTTGGCCACCGTAGTGGGCTATGGCTACACCTTC.

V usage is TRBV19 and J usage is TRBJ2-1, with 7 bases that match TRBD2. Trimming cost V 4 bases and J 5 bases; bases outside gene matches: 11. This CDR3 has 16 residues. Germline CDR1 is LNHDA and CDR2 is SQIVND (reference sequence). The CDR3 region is CASSTKGGGGNNEQFF. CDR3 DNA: TGTGCCAGTAGTACGAAGGGCGGGGGTGGAAACAATGAGCAGTTCTTC.

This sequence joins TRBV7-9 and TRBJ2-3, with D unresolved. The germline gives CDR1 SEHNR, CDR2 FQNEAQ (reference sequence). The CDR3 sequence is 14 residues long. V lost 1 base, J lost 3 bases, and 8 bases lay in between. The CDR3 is CASSLVLETDTQYF. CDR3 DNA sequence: TGTGCCAGCAGCTTAGTCCTGGAAACAGATACGCAGTATTTT.

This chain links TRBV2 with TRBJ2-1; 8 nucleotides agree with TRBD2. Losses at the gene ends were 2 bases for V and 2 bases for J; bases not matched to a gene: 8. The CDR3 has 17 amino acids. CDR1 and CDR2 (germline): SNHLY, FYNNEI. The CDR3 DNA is TGTGCCAGCAGTGAATGGAAGGCGGGGGGCCCCTACAATGAGCAGTTCTTC. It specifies CASSEWKAGGPYNEQFF.

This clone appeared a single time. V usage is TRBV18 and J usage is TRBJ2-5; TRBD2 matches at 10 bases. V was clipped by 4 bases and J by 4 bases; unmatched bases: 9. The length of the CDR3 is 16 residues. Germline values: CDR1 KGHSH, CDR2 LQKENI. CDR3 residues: CASSQLAGMSGETQYF. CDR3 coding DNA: TGTGCCAGCTCACAACTAGCGGGAATGTCCGGAGAGACCCAGTACTTC.

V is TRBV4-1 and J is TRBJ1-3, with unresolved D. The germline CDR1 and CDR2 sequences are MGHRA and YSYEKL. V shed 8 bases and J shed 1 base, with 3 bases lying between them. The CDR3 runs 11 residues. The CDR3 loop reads CASASGNTIYF. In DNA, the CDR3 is TGCGCCAGCGCTTCTGGAAACACCATATATTTT.

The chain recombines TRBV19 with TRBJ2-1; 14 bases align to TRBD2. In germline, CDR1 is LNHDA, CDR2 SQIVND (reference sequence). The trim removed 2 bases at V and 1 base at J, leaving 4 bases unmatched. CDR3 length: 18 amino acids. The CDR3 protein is CASSIRLAGGGSYNEQFF. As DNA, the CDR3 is TGTGCCAGTAGTATAAGACTAGCGGGAGGGGGGTCCTACAATGAGCAGTTCTTC.

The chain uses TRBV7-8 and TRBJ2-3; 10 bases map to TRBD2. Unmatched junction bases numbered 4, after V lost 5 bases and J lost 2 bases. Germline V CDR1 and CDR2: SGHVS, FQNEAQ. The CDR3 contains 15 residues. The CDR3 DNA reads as TGTGCCAGCAGCCAAGCGGGAGGGCACACAGATACGCAGTATTTT. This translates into CASSQAGGHTDTQYF.

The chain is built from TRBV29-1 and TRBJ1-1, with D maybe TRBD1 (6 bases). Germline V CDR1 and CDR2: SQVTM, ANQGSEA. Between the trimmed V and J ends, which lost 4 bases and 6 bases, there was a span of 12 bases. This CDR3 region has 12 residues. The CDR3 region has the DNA TGCAGCGTTGCCCAGGGGTTCGCTGAAGCTTTCTTT. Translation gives CSVAQGFAEAFF.

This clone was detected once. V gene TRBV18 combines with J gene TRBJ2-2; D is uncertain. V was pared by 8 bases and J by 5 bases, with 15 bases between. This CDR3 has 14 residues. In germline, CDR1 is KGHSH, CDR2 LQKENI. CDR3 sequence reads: CASLVRRGTGELFF. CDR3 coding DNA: TGTGCCAGCCTAGTCCGACGAGGTACCGGGGAGCTGTTTTTT.

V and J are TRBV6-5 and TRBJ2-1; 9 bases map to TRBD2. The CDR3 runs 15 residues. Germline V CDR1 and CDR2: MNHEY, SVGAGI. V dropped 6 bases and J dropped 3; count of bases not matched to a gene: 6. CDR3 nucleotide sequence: TGTGCCAGCAGCAAACTGACTAGCGGCTACAATGAGCAGTTCTTC. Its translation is CASSKLTSGYNEQFF.

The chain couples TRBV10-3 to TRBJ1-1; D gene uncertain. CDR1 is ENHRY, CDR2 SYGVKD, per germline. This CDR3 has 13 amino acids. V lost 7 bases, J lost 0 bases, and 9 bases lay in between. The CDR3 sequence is CAINGAMNTEAFF. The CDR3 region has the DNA TGTGCCATCAATGGAGCAATGAACACTGAAGCTTTCTTT.

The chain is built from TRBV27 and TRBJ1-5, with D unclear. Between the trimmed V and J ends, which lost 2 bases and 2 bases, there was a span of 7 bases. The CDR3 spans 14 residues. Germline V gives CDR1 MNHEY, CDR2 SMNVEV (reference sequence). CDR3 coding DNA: TGTGCCAGCAGTTTAGGGCGGGGCAATCAGCCCCAGCATTTT. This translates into CASSLGRGNQPQHF.

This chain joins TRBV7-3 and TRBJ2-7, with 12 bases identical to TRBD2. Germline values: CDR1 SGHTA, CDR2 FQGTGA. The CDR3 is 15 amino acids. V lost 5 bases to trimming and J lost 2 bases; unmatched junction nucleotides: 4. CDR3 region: CASSRTSGVAYEQYF. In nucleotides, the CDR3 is TGTGCCAGCAGCCGGACTAGCGGGGTAGCCTACGAGCAGTACTTC.

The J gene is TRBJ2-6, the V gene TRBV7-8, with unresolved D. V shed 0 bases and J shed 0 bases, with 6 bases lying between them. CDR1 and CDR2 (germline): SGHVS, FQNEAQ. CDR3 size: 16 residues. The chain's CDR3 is CASSLARYSGANVLTF. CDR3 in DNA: TGTGCCAGCAGCTTAGCGAGGTACTCTGGGGCCAACGTCCTGACTTTC.

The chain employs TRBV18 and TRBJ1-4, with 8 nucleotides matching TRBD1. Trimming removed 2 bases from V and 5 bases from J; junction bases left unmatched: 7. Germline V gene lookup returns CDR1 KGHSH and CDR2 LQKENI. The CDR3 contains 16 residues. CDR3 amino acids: CASSPLRDRKNEKLFF. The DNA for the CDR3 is TGTGCCAGCTCACCATTAAGGGACAGGAAAAATGAAAAACTGTTTTTT.